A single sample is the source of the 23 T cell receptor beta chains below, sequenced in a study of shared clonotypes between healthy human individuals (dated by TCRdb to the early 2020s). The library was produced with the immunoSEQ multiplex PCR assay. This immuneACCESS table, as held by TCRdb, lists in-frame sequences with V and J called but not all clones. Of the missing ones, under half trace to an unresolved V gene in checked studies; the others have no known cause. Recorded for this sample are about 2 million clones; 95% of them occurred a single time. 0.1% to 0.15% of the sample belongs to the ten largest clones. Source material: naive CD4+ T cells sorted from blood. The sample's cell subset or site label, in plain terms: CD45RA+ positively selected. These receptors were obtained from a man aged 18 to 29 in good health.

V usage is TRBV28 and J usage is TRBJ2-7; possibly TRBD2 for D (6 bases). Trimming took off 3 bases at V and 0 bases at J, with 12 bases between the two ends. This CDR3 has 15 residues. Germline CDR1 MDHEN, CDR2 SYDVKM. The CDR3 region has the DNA TGTGCCAGCAGTTTTGGGGGGACGAGCTCCTACGAGCAGTACTTC. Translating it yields CASSFGGTSSYEQYF.

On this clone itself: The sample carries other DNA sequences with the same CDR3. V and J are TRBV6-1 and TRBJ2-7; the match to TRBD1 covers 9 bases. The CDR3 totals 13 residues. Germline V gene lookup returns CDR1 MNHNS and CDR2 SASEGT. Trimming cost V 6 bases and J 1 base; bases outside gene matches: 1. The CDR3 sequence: CASRGTGSYEQYF. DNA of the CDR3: TGTGCCAGCAGGGGGACAGGGTCCTACGAGCAGTACTTC.

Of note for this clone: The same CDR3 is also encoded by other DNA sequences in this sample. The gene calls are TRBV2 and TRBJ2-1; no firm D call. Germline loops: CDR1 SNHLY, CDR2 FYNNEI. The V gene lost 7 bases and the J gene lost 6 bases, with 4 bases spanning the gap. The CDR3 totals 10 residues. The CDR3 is CASKVNEQFF. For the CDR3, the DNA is TGTGCCAGCAAGGTCAATGAGCAGTTCTTC.

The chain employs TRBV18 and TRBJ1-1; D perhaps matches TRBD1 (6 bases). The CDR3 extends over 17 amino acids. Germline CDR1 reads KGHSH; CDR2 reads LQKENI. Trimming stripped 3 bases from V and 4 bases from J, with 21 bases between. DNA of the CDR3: TGTGCCAGCTCACCCCCGGCAGGGAGGGGGGGGAGCACTGAAGCTTTCTTT. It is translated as CASSPPAGRGGSTEAFF.

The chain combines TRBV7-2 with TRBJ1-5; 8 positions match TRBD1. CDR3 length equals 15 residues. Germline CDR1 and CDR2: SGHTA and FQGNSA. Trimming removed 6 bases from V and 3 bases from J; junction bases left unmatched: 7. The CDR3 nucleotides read TGTGCCAGCAGGACGGGACAGGCCTACAATCAGCCCCAGCATTTT. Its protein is CASRTGQAYNQPQHF.

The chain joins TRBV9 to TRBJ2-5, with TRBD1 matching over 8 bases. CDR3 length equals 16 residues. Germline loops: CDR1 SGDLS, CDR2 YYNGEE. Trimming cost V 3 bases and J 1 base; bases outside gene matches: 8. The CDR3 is CASSADRGVFQETQYF. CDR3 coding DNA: TGTGCCAGCAGCGCCGACAGGGGAGTCTTCCAAGAGACCCAGTACTTC. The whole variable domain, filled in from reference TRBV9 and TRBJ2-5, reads DSGVTQTPKHLITATGQRVTLRCSPRSGDLSVYWYQQSLDQGLQFLIQYYNGEERAKGNILERFSAQQFPDLHSELNLSSLELGDSALYFCASSADRGVFQETQYFGPGTRLLVL.

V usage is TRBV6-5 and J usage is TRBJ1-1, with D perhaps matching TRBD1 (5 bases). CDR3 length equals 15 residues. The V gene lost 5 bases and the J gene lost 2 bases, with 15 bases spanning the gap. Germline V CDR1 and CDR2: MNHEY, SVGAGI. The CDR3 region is CASSGLGGANTEAFF. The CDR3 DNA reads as TGTGCCAGCAGTGGCCTGGGAGGGGCAAACACTGAAGCTTTCTTT.

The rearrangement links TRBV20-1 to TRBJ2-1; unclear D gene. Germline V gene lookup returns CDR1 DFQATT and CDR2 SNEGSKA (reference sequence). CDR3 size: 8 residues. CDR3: CMADEQFF. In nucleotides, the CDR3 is TGCATGGCCGATGAGCAGTTCTTC.

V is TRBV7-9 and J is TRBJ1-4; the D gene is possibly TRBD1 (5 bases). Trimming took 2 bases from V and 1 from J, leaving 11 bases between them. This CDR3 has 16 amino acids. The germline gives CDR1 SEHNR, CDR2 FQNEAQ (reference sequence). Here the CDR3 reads CASSLRGLVTNEKLFF. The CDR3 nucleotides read TGTGCCAGCAGCTTACGGGGGTTGGTAACTAATGAAAAACTGTTTTTT.

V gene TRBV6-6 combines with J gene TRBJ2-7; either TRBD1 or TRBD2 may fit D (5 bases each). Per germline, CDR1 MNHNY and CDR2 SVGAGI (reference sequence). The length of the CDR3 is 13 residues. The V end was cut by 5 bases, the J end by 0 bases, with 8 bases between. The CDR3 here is CASSQGPSYEQYF. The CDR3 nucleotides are TGTGCCAGCAGTCAGGGACCCTCCTACGAGCAGTACTTC.

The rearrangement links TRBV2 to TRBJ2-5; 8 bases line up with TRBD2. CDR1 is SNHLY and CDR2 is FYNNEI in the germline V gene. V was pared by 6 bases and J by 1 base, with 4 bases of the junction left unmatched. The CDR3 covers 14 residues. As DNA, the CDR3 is TGTGCCAGCAGGATTAGCGGGATCCAAGAGACCCAGTACTTC. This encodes CASRISGIQETQYF. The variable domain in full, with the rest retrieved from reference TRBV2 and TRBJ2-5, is EPEVTQTPSHQVTQMGQEVILRCVPISNHLYFYWYRQILGQKVEFLVSFYNNEISEKSEIFDDQFSVERPDGSNFTLKIRSTKLEDSAMYFCASRISGIQETQYFGPGTRLLVL.

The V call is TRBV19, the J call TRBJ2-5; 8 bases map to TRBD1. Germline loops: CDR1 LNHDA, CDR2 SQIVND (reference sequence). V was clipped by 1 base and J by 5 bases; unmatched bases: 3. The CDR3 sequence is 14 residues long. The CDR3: CASSIAGGWETQYF. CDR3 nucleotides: TGTGCCAGTAGTATAGCAGGGGGCTGGGAGACCCAGTACTTC. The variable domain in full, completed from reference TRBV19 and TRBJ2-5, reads DGGITQSPKYLFRKEGQNVTLSCEQNLNHDAMYWYRQDPGQGLRLIYYSQIVNDFQKGDIAEGYSVSREKKESFPLTVTSAQKNPTAFYLCASSIAGGWETQYFGPGTRLLVL.

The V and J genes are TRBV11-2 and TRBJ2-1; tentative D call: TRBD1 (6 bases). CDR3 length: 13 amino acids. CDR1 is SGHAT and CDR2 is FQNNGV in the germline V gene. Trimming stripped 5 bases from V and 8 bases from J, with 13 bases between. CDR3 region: CASSRDSGDEQFF. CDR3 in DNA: TGTGCCAGCAGCCGAGACTCAGGGGATGAGCAGTTCTTC.

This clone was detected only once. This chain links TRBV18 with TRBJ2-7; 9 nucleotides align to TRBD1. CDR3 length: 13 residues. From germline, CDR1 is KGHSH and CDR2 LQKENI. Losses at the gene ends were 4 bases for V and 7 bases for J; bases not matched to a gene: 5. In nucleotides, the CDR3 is TGTGCCAGCTCACATTTGGACAGGGGTGAGCAGTACTTC. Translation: CASSHLDRGEQYF.

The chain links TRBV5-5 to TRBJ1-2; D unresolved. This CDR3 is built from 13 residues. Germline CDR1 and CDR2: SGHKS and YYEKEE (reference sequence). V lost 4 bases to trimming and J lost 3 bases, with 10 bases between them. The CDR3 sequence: CASSPQEDYGYTF. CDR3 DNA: TGTGCCAGCAGCCCTCAGGAGGACTATGGCTACACCTTC.

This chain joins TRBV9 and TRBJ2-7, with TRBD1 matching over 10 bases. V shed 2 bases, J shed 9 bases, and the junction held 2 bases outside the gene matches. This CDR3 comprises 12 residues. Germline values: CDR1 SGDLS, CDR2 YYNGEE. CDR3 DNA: TGTGCCAGCAGCGTCGACAGGGGGCCGCAGTACTTC. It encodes CASSVDRGPQYF.

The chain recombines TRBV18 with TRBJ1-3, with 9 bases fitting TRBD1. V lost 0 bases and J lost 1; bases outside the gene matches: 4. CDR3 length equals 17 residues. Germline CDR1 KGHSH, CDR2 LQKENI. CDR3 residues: CASSPPGTGNSGNTIYF. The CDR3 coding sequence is TGTGCCAGCTCACCACCCGGGACAGGGAATTCTGGAAACACCATATATTTT.

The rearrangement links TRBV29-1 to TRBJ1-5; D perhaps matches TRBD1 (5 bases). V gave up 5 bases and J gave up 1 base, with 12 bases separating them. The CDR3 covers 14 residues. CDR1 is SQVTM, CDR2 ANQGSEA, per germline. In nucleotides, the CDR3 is TGCAGCGTTAAGGACGGGGGGAGCAATCAGCCCCAGCATTTT. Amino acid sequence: CSVKDGGSNQPQHF.

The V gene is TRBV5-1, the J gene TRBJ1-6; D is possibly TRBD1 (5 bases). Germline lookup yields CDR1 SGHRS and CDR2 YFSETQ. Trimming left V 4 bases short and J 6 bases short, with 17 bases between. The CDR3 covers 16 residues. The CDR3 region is CASSGRDGMGNSPLHF. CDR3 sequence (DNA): TGCGCCAGCAGCGGACGGGACGGGATGGGTAATTCACCCCTCCACTTT.

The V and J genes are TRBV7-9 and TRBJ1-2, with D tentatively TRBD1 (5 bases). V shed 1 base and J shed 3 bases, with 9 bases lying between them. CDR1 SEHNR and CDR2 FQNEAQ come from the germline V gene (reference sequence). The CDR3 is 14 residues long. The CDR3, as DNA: TGTGCCAGCAGCTTAGGCATAGGGGACTATGGCTACACCTTC. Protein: CASSLGIGDYGYTF. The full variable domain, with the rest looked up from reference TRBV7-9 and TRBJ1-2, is DTGVSQNPRHKITKRGQNVTFRCDPISEHNRLYWYRQTLGQGPEFLTYFQNEAQLEKSRLLSDRFSAERPKGSFSTLEIQRTEQGDSAMYLCASSLGIGDYGYTFGSGTRLTVV.

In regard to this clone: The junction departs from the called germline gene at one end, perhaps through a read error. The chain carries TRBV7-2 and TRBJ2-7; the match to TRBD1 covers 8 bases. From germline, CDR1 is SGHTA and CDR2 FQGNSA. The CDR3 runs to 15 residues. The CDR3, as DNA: TGTGCCAGCAGCGTCGGACAGGGACTCTCCTCCGAGCAGTACTTC. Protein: CASSVGQGLSSEQYF. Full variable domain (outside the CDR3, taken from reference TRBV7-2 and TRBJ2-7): GAGVSQSPSNKVTEKGKDVELRCDPISGHTALYWYRQSLGQGLEFLIYFQGNSAPDKSGLPSDRFSAERTGGSVSTLTIQRTQQEDSAVYLCASSVGQGLSSEQYFGPGTRLTVT.

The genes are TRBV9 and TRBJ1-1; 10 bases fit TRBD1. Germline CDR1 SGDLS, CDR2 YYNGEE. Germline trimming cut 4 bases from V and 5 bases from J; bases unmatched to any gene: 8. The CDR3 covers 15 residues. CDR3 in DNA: TGTGCCAGCAGCCACCGACAGGGGGCAGTTACTGAAGCTTTCTTT. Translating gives CASSHRQGAVTEAFF.

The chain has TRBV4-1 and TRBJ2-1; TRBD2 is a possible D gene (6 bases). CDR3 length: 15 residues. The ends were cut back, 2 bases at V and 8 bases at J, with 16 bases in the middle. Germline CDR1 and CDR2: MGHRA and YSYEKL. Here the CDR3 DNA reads TGCGCCAGCAGCCAAACGGGACTTACCGGGGATGAGCAGTTCTTC. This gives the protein CASSQTGLTGDEQFF.